This T cell receptor (beta chain) emerged from a study of identical twins. Broader study findings: The abundant beta clonotypes from cord blood had fewer insertions, and memory repertoires had none of this. Excess sharing between twins was weaker in beta out-of-frame sequences.

Germline CDR1 and CDR2: SGHRS and YFSETQ. The CDR3 is 17 amino acids. With V trimmed by 3 bases and J by 5 bases, 9 bases remained unmatched. A remark on this clonotype: The target antigen is unknown.

Unique molecular identifiers were in the cDNA, with template-switch universal primer binding. From the 5' RACE reads, TCRdb called clonotypes with MiXCR, one entry per CDR3 protein. The profile shows approximately 350,000 distinct CDR3 sequences, roughly an eighth of them singletons. This sample also appeared in a second study, on yellow fever vaccine responses in identical twins.

This TCR came from a woman between 18 and 29 years old in good health. V gene TRBV5-1 combines with J gene TRBJ2-5; 14 bases match TRBD2. Source material: CD8+ T cells sorted from blood. CDR3 in amino acids: CASSWTSGGTLEETQYF. The CDR3 DNA reads as TGCGCCAGCAGCTGGACTAGCGGGGGGACTCTAGAGGAGACCCAGTACTTC.